The rows below give T cell receptor beta chains drawn from one sample of a study of T cells in Graves' hyperthyroidism and ophthalmopathy. TCRdb called the multiplex PCR reads again in MiXCR, with one record for every CDR3 protein. The sample consists of more than 500,000 distinct CDR3 sequences, roughly 46% of them appearing once. Input material: peripheral blood or thyroid tissue (not recorded which). These receptors came from an adult woman with Graves' disease, either hyperthyroidism or ophthalmopathy (not recorded which). Both conserved end residues are part of each CDR3. D genes are given only for firm matches. Clone size is not always given. Where it is, it says once, few, many or a class for expanded clones.

d_call	v_call	clone_size	j_call	cdr3_aa	cdr3_nt
TRBD1	TRBV7-2	-	TRBJ1-4	CASSLQIQGGEKLFF	TGTGCCAGCAGCTTACAGATCCAGGGGGGTGAAAAACTGTTTTTT
TRBD1	TRBV10-1	-	TRBJ2-5	CASSEGGRSETQYF	TGCGCCAGCAGTGAAGGGGGCAGGTCGGAGACCCAGTACTTC
-	TRBV29-1	few	TRBJ2-5	CSVAFGTHKETQYF	TGCAGCGTTGCCTTCGGGACCCATAAAGAGACCCAGTACTTC
-	TRBV4-1	many	TRBJ1-1	CASSQVLLPEAFF	TGCGCCAGCAGCCAAGTTCTTCTGCCTGAAGCTTTCTTT
TRBD2	TRBV7-3	-	TRBJ2-1	CASSLHGGRALNEQFF	TGTGCCAGCAGCTTACACGGCGGGAGGGCCCTCAATGAGCAGTTCTTC
-	TRBV7-8	many	TRBJ1-1	CASSFRGHNTEAFF	TGTGCCAGCAGCTTCCGCGGACACAACACTGAAGCTTTCTTT
TRBD1	TRBV15	-	TRBJ2-5	CATLLGQGGETQYF	TGTGCCACCCTCCTCGGACAGGGGGGGGAGACCCAGTACTTC
-	TRBV10-3	few	TRBJ2-7	CAISELPASSYEQYF	TGTGCCATCAGTGAGTTGCCCGCTAGCTCCTACGAGCAGTACTTC
-	TRBV20-1	-	TRBJ2-7	CSARGQVWSNYEQYF	TGCAGTGCTAGAGGTCAAGTATGGAGTAACTACGAGCAGTACTTC
TRBD1	TRBV5-6	many	TRBJ2-7	CASSRDRTAGNEQYF	TGTGCCAGCAGCCGGGACAGGACAGCCGGGAACGAGCAGTACTTC
TRBD1	TRBV2	many	TRBJ1-4	CASSVDRGNEKLFF	TGTGCCAGCAGTGTGGACAGGGGAAATGAAAAACTGTTTTTT
TRBD2	TRBV2	-	TRBJ2-5	CASTGTSGTQETQYF	TGTGCCAGCACTGGGACTAGCGGGACCCAAGAGACCCAGTACTTC
TRBD1	TRBV20-1	many	TRBJ1-6	CSARNQGAGRVPRSPLHF	TGCAGTGCTAGGAACCAGGGGGCTGGTCGTGTTCCGCGGTCACCCCTCCACTTT
-	TRBV20-1	once	TRBJ2-5	CSAREAAGSETQYF	TGCAGTGCTAGAGAAGCGGCAGGGTCCGAGACCCAGTACTTC
-	TRBV20-1	-	TRBJ1-5	CSAPRQVGSNQPQHF	TGCAGTGCTCCAAGACAGGTCGGAAGCAATCAGCCCCAGCATTTT
-	TRBV19	many	TRBJ1-2	CASSILDGAWGGYTF	TGTGCCAGTAGTATCTTGGACGGCGCCTGGGGGGGCTACACCTTC
TRBD1	TRBV7-7	-	TRBJ2-3	CASSSTTGGMDTQYF	TGTGCTAGCAGTTCCACGACAGGGGGCATGGATACGCAGTATTTT
-	TRBV29-1	-	TRBJ1-1	CSARESYSASGSEAFF	TGCAGCGCCCGAGAATCTTACTCTGCCAGTGGGTCTGAAGCTTTCTTT
TRBD1	TRBV19	-	TRBJ1-2	CASRDRGRGDTF	TGTGCCAGTAGGGACAGGGGGCGCGGAGACACCTTC
-	TRBV10-3	many	TRBJ2-2	CAIKTPGVPISSNTGELFF	TGTGCCATCAAAACCCCGGGAGTTCCGATTAGCTCGAACACCGGGGAGCTGTTTTTT
-	TRBV20-1	-	TRBJ1-4	CSARRAGTNEKLFF	TGCAGTGCCCGACGGGCGGGAACTAATGAAAAACTGTTTTTT
-	TRBV2	-	TRBJ1-3	CASSPGHSGDTIYF	TGTGCCAGCAGCCCCGGCCACTCTGGGGACACCATATATTTT
-	TRBV10-3	many	TRBJ2-5	CAISDTKAGTQYF	TGTGCCATCAGTGATACTAAGGCGGGGACCCAGTACTTC
-	TRBV27	-	TRBJ2-2	CASSSLVAGHGTGGELFF	TGTGCCAGCAGTAGTCTGGTGGCGGGCCATGGGACGGGCGGGGAGCTGTTTTTT
-	TRBV19	-	TRBJ1-5	CASSTGVGDQPQHF	TGTGCCAGTAGTACGGGGGTTGGCGATCAGCCCCAGCATTTT
TRBD1	TRBV7-9	-	TRBJ1-1	CASSLEEGAGYTEAFF	TGTGCCAGCAGTCTAGAGGAGGGGGCAGGATACACTGAAGCTTTCTTT
-	TRBV2	-	TRBJ1-2	CASRPTGSGYTF	TGTGCCAGCAGACCGACGGGGTCTGGCTACACCTTC
-	TRBV29-1	-	TRBJ1-4	CSLEQRMLSEKLFF	TGCAGCTTAGAACAGCGGATGTTGAGTGAAAAACTGTTTTTT
-	TRBV7-2	-	TRBJ1-5	CASSFAPPGQPQHF	TGTGCCAGCAGCTTCGCGCCGCCCGGGCAGCCCCAGCATTTT
TRBD1	TRBV15	few	TRBJ1-4	CATSRDRGNEKLFF	TGTGCCACCAGCAGGGACAGGGGGAATGAAAAACTGTTTTTT
-	TRBV24-1	many	TRBJ2-5	CATSDRKETQYF	TGTGCCACCAGTGACCGAAAAGAGACCCAGTACTTC
-	TRBV9	many	TRBJ2-5	CASSDGVLNQETQYF	TGTGCCAGCAGCGACGGGGTCCTTAACCAAGAGACCCAGTACTTC
-	TRBV11-2	-	TRBJ1-5	CASSAAPDSKPNQPQHF	TGTGCCAGTAGTGCCGCCCCCGACAGCAAACCAAATCAGCCCCAGCATTTT
TRBD2	TRBV5-1	many	TRBJ2-7	CASSRLARSYEQYF	TGCGCCAGCAGCCGACTAGCGAGGTCCTACGAGCAGTACTTC
TRBD2	TRBV10-3	many	TRBJ2-5	CAISGLAGVEETQYF	TGTGCCATCAGTGGGTTAGCGGGAGTAGAAGAGACCCAGTACTTC
-	TRBV10-1	many	TRBJ2-7	CASSEGLGTEQYF	TGCGCCAGCAGTGAGGGGCTGGGTACCGAGCAGTACTTC
-	TRBV4-2	many	TRBJ2-5	CASSLMDGGETQYF	TGTGCCAGCAGCCTAATGGACGGTGGGGAGACCCAGTACTTC